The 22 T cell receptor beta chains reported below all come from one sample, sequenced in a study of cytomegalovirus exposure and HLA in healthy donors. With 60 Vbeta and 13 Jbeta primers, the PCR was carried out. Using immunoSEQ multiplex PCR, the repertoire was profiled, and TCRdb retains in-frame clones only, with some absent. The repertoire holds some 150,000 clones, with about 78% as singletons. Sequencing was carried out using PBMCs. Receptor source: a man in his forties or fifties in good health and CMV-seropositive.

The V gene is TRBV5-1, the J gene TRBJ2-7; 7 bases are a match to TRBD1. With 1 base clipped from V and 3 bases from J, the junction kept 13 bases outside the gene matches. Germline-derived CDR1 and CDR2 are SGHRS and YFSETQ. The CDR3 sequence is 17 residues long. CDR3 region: CASSLSTTGDTDYEQYF. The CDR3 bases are TGCGCCAGCAGCTTGAGCACTACAGGGGATACGGACTACGAGCAGTACTTC.

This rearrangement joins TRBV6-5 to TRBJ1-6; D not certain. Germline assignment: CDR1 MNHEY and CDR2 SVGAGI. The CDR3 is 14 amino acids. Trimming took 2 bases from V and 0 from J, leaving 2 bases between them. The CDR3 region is CASSYLSYNSPLHF. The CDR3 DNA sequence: TGTGCCAGCAGTTACCTCTCCTATAATTCACCCCTCCACTTT.

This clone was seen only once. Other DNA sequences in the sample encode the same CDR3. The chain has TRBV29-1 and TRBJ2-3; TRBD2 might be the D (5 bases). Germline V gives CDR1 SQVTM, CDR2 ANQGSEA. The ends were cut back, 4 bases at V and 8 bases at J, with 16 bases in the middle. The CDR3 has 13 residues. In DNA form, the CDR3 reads TGCAGCGTTGTTTTGAGCGGCACGGGTACGCAGTATTTT. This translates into CSVVLSGTGTQYF.

As DNA, the CDR3 is TGTGCCAGCAGTTACTCTAACAGGGGAAGTGGCTACACCTTC. Translated: CASSYSNRGSGYTF. This chain connects TRBV6-5 to TRBJ1-2, with 7 bases aligning to TRBD1. The trim removed 0 bases at V and 7 bases at J, leaving 5 bases unmatched. Germline CDR1 MNHEY, CDR2 SVGAGI. The CDR3 loop spans 14 amino acids.

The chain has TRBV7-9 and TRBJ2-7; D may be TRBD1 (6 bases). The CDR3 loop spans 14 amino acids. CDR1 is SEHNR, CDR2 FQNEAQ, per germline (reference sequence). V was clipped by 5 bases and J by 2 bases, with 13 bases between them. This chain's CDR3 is CASSNNRAPYEQYF. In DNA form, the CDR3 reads TGTGCCAGCAGCAACAACAGGGCACCCTACGAGCAGTACTTC.

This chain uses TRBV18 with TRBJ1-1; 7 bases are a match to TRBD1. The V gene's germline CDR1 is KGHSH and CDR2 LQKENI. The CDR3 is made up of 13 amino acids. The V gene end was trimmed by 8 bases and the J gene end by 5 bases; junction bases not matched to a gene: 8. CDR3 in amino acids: CASRQGGVTEAFF. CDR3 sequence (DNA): TGTGCCAGCCGACAGGGTGGGGTAACTGAAGCTTTCTTT.

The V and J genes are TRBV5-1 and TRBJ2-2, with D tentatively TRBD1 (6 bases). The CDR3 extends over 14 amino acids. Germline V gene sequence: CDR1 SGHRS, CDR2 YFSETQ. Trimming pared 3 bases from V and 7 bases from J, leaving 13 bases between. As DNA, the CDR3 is TGCGCCAGCAGCTACTATAGGACAGACGGGGAGCTGTTTTTT. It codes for CASSYYRTDGELFF.

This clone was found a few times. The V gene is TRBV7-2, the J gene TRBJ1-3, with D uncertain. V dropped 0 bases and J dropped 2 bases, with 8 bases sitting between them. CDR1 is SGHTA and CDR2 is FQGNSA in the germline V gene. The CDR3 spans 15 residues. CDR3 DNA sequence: TGTGCCAGCAGCTTAGCCGGAGCAGCTGGAAACACCATATATTTT. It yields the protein CASSLAGAAGNTIYF.

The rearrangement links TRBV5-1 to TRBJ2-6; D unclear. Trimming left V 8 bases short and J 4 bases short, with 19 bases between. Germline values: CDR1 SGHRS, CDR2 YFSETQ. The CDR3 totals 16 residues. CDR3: CASRGRGFAGANVLTF. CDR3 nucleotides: TGCGCCAGTCGTGGCAGAGGTTTTGCGGGGGCCAACGTCCTGACTTTC.

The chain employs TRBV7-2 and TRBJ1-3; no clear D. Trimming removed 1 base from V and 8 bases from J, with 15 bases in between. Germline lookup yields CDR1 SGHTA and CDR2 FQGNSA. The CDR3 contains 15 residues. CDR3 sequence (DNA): TGTGCCAGCAGCTTAGGCGGGTACTCTGTTGACACCATATATTTT. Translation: CASSLGGYSVDTIYF.

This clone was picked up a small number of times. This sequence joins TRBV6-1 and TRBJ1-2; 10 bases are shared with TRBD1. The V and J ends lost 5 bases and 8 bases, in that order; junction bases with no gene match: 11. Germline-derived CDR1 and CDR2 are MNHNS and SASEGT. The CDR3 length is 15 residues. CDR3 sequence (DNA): TGTGCCAGCAGTACATCCGGGACAGGGGATGTCGGCTACACCTTC. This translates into CASSTSGTGDVGYTF.

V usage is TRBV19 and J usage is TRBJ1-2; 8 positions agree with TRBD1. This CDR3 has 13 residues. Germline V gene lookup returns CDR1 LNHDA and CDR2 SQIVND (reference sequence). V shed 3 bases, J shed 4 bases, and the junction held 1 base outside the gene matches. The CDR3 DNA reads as TGTGCCAGTAGTATCCAGGGGGCCTATGGCTACACCTTC. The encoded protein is CASSIQGAYGYTF.

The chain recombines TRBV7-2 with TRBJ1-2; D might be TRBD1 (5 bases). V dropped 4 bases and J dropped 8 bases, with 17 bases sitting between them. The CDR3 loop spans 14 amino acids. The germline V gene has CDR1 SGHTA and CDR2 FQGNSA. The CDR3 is CASSSQMGQRGYTF. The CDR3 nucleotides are TGTGCCAGCAGCTCACAGATGGGGCAGCGAGGCTACACCTTC.

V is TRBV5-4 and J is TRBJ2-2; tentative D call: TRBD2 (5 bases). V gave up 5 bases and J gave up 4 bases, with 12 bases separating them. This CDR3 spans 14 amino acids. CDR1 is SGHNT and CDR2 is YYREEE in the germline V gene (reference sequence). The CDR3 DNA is TGTGCCAGCAGTTCTCCTGGGAGCACCGGGGAGCTGTTTTTT. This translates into CASSSPGSTGELFF. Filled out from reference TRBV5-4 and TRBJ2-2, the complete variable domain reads ETGVTQSPTHLIKTRGQQVTLRCSSQSGHNTVSWYQQALGQGPQFIFQYYREEENGRGNFPPRFSGLQFPNYSSELNVNALELDDSALYLCASSSPGSTGELFFGEGSRLTVL.

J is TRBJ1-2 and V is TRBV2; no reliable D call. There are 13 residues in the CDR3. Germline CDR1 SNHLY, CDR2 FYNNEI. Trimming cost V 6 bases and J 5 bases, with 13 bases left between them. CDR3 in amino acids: CASSEEFGYGYTF. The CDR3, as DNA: TGTGCCAGCAGCGAGGAATTCGGATATGGCTACACCTTC.

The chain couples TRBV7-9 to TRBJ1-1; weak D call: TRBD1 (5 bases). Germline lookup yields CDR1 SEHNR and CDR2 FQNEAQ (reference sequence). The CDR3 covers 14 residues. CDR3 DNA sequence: TGTTCCGGAGGGGCGGAAAGGCGGAACACTGAAGCTTTCTTT. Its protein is CSGGAERRNTEAFF.

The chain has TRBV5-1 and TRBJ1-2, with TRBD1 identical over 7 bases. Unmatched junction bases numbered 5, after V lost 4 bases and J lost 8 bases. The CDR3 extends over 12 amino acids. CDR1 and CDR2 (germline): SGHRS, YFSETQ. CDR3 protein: CASSKGAWGYTF. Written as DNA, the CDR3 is TGCGCCAGCAGCAAGGGGGCGTGGGGCTACACCTTC.

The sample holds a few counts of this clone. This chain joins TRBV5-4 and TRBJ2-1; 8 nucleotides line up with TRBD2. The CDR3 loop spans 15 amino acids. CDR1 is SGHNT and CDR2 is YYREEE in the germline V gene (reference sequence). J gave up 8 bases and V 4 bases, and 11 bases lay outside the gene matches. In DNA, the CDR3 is TGTGCCAGCAGCCCGGGACTAGTAAGTCGCGATGAGCAGTTCTTC. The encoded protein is CASSPGLVSRDEQFF.

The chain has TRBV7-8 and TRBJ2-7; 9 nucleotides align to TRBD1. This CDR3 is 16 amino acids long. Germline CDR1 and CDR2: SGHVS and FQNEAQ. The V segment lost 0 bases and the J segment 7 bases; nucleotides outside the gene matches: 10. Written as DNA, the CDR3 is TGTGCCAGCAGCTTAGCCCCCCGGACAGGGGCGGGGGAGCAGTACTTC. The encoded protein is CASSLAPRTGAGEQYF.

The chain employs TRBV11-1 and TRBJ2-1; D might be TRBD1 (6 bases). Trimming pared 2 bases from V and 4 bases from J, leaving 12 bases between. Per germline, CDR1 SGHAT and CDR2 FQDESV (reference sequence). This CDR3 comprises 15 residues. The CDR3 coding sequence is TGTGCCAGCAGCTTACTGGACAGCCCTTACAATGAGCAGTTCTTC. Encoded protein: CASSLLDSPYNEQFF.

The CDR3, as DNA: TGTGCCAGCAGCTTAACCGCGCGCCGCGGCACTGAAGCTTTCTTT. Protein product: CASSLTARRGTEAFF. The chain recombines TRBV7-9 with TRBJ1-1; no firm D call. Germline V lookup: CDR1 SEHNR, CDR2 FQNEAQ (reference sequence). This CDR3 region has 15 residues. Trimming removed 2 bases at V and 4 bases at J, with 14 bases between.

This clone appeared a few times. CDR3 loop: CASRKDSYGYTF. The DNA of the CDR3 is TGTGCCAGCAGGAAGGACAGCTATGGCTACACCTTC. The chain joins TRBV25-1 to TRBJ1-2; a weak D match, TRBD1 (6 bases). The length of the CDR3 is 12 residues. Germline V gene lookup returns CDR1 MGHDK and CDR2 SYGVNS. V was cut by 6 bases and J by 4 bases, with 9 bases left in between.